This T cell receptor (beta chain) is from a study of cytomegalovirus exposure and HLA in healthy donors. At the level of the study: An early data release held 75 million to 100 million unique TCRs from HLA-typed donors.

Researchers ran the PCR with 60 Vbeta and 13 Jbeta primers. Sequencing used immunoSEQ multiplex PCR; TCRdb keeps in-frame clones, though not all of them. The sample contains 50,000 to 65,000 clones, around 72% of which appear only once. Trimming took 5 bases from V and 2 from J; bases not matched to a gene: 11. Germline V gene data show CDR1 as SNHLY and CDR2 as FYNNEI. The CDR3 runs to 17 residues. The sequenced sample was PBMCs. This TCR came from a man aged 18 to 30 in good health and CMV-seronegative. The chain employs TRBV2 and TRBJ2-3; 9 nucleotides match TRBD2. The CDR3 region is CASSPLIAGEHTDTQYF. The CDR3 DNA follows: TGTGCCAGCAGTCCCCTGATAGCGGGAGAACACACAGATACGCAGTATTTT.